One sample yielded the 14 T cell receptor beta chains listed below, sequenced in a study of blood T cell repertoires in COVID-19. Only in-frame clones appear in the TCRdb table, and some are missing; sequencing was by immunoSEQ multiplex PCR. This sample carries about 120,000 clones, roughly nine tenths of them seen once, and the ten largest clones take 1.8%. The sample taken for sequencing was peripheral blood. The receptors come from a human donor with active COVID-19. The donor label of this sample is uncertain.

The chain carries TRBV11-2 and TRBJ2-5, with 13 bases lining up with TRBD2. The V segment lost 1 base and the J segment 5 bases; nucleotides outside the gene matches: 7. This CDR3 region has 17 residues. Germline assignment: CDR1 SGHAT and CDR2 FQNNGV. The CDR3 loop is CASSLGGTSGVGETQYF. The DNA of the CDR3 is TGTGCCAGCAGCTTAGGTGGGACTAGCGGGGTCGGGGAGACCCAGTACTTC.

The chain links TRBV5-4 to TRBJ2-2; 7 bases match TRBD2. CDR1 is SGHNT and CDR2 is YYREEE in the germline V gene (reference sequence). With V trimmed by 0 bases and J by 7 bases, 6 bases remained unmatched. The CDR3 loop spans 15 amino acids. CDR3 DNA: TGTGCCAGCAGCTTGGTTCGCGGGGGTGTCGGGGAGCTGTTTTTT. This encodes CASSLVRGGVGELFF.

The chain uses TRBV6-5 and TRBJ2-7, with 11 positions matching TRBD1. The CDR3 runs to 14 residues. V lost 5 bases, J lost 6 bases, and 6 bases stayed unmatched. Per germline, CDR1 MNHEY and CDR2 SVGAGI. DNA for the CDR3: TGTGCCAGCAGTAACACCGGGACAGGGGGCGAGCAGTACTTC. This codes for CASSNTGTGGEQYF.

V usage is TRBV7-2 and J usage is TRBJ2-1; 7 bases fit TRBD2. The CDR3 covers 13 residues. CDR1 and CDR2 (germline): SGHTA, FQGNSA. V shed 6 bases and J 5 bases; nucleotides not matched to a gene: 4. CDR3: CASRARGDNEQFF. The DNA of the CDR3 is TGTGCCAGCAGAGCTCGGGGGGACAATGAGCAGTTCTTC. The variable domain in full, completed from reference TRBV7-2 and TRBJ2-1, reads GAGVSQSPSNKVTEKGKDVELRCDPISGHTALYWYRQSLGQGLEFLIYFQGNSAPDKSGLPSDRFSAERTGGSVSTLTIQRTQQEDSAVYLCASRARGDNEQFFGPGTRLTVL.

The chain employs TRBV19 and TRBJ2-3; possible D gene TRBD1, 6 bases. From germline, CDR1 is LNHDA and CDR2 SQIVND (reference sequence). The CDR3 sequence is 14 residues long. V lost 4 bases to trimming and J lost 6 bases, with 14 bases between them. CDR3 region: CASSTDSSSDTQYF. DNA for the CDR3: TGTGCCAGTAGTACGGACAGTTCATCGGATACGCAGTATTTT. Drawing the rest from reference TRBV19 and TRBJ2-3, the complete variable domain is DGGITQSPKYLFRKEGQNVTLSCEQNLNHDAMYWYRQDPGQGLRLIYYSQIVNDFQKGDIAEGYSVSREKKESFPLTVTSAQKNPTAFYLCASSTDSSSDTQYFGPGTRLTVL.

The chain combines TRBV6-5 with TRBJ2-7, with 9 nucleotides matching TRBD1. The CDR3 spans 14 residues. Unmatched junction bases numbered 7, after V lost 5 bases and J lost 5 bases. Germline V gives CDR1 MNHEY, CDR2 SVGAGI. The CDR3 bases are TGTGCCAGCAGTAAAACCGGGACAGGGAACGAGCAGTACTTC. Its protein product is CASSKTGTGNEQYF.

The chain combines TRBV9 with TRBJ2-3; a possible D gene is TRBD2 (6 bases). Per the germline V gene, CDR1 is SGDLS and CDR2 is YYNGEE. The CDR3 runs to 16 residues. V shed 4 bases and J shed 0 bases, with 15 bases lying between them. The CDR3 here is CASSPQPGLSTDTQYF. The CDR3 DNA is TGTGCCAGCAGCCCCCAACCGGGACTTAGCACAGATACGCAGTATTTT. The full variable domain, with the rest looked up from reference TRBV9 and TRBJ2-3, is DSGVTQTPKHLITATGQRVTLRCSPRSGDLSVYWYQQSLDQGLQFLIQYYNGEERAKGNILERFSAQQFPDLHSELNLSSLELGDSALYFCASSPQPGLSTDTQYFGPGTRLTVL.

This sequence joins TRBV2 and TRBJ1-2; 8 bases agree with TRBD1. The CDR3 runs to 13 residues. Germline CDR1 is SNHLY and CDR2 is FYNNEI. Trimming at V came to 6 bases and at J to 7 bases, leaving 7 bases not matched to a gene. CDR3 in amino acids: CASSLDRVSGYTF. DNA of the CDR3: TGTGCCAGCAGCTTGGACAGGGTTAGTGGCTACACCTTC. The variable domain in full, completed from reference TRBV2 and TRBJ1-2, reads EPEVTQTPSHQVTQMGQEVILRCVPISNHLYFYWYRQILGQKVEFLVSFYNNEISEKSEIFDDQFSVERPDGSNFTLKIRSTKLEDSAMYFCASSLDRVSGYTFGSGTRLTVV.

This clone has just one count. The chain joins TRBV19 to TRBJ1-2; a weak D match, TRBD1 (5 bases). The CDR3 is 12 residues long. Trimming removed 4 bases at V and 8 bases at J, with 11 bases between. CDR1 is LNHDA and CDR2 is SQIVND in the germline V gene (reference sequence). In nucleotides, the CDR3 is TGTGCCAGTAGTACCGGGACTATGGGCTACACCTTC. It encodes CASSTGTMGYTF.

The chain joins TRBV19 to TRBJ2-4, with 8 bases lining up with TRBD1. The trim removed 6 bases at V and 2 bases at J, leaving 9 bases unmatched. Germline CDR1 LNHDA, CDR2 SQIVND (reference sequence). This CDR3 region has 16 residues. The CDR3 here is CASRPGQVLPKNIQYF. As DNA, the CDR3 is TGTGCCAGTAGGCCGGGACAGGTTCTTCCCAAAAACATTCAGTACTTC.

This clone was counted once. The chain employs TRBV10-2 and TRBJ1-2, with D maybe TRBD1 (5 bases). Germline CDR1 reads WSHSY; CDR2 reads SAAADI. This CDR3 contains 14 residues. V was trimmed by 0 bases and J by 4 bases, leaving 9 bases between them. The CDR3 protein is CASSESQGGYGYTF. The CDR3 bases are TGCGCCAGCAGTGAGTCCCAGGGCGGCTATGGCTACACCTTC.

The chain links TRBV19 to TRBJ1-6; D not resolved. Deletions cut 5 bases from V and 4 bases from J, with 9 bases between. This CDR3 has 14 residues. Germline loops: CDR1 LNHDA, CDR2 SQIVND (reference sequence). Written as DNA, the CDR3 is TGTGCCAGTAGTCCGATGAGGTATAATTCACCCCTCCACTTT. This encodes CASSPMRYNSPLHF.

The chain carries TRBV5-1 and TRBJ1-5, with D perhaps matching TRBD1 (5 bases). CDR3 length equals 15 residues. Between the trimmed V and J ends, which lost 4 bases and 0 bases, there was a span of 11 bases. Germline V lookup: CDR1 SGHRS, CDR2 YFSETQ. The CDR3 protein is CASSPDSYSNQPQHF. Here the CDR3 DNA reads TGCGCCAGCAGCCCCGACAGTTATAGCAATCAGCCCCAGCATTTT.

V is TRBV24-1 and J is TRBJ2-2, with TRBD1 matching 9 bases. Per germline, CDR1 KGHDR and CDR2 SFDVKD. V shed 2 bases and J 3 bases; nucleotides not matched to a gene: 3. The CDR3 is 16 amino acids. The CDR3 sequence is CATSDWGQGYTGELFF. DNA for the CDR3: TGTGCCACCAGTGATTGGGGACAGGGATACACCGGGGAGCTGTTTTTT.